These 13 T cell receptor beta chains came from one sample sequenced in a study of T cell responses to AZD1222 COVID-19 vaccine. The table came from immunoSEQ multiplex PCR; TCRdb's copy has only in-frame clones and leaves some out. The data hold tens of thousands of clones, with approximately 80% observed a single time. The starting material was peripheral blood, obtained on day 0 of AZD1222 vaccination. The origin of the receptors is an adult in good health.

This chain joins TRBV6-2 or TRBV6-3 and TRBJ2-1; a weak D match, TRBD1 (5 bases). Looked up from germline, CDR1 is MNHEY and CDR2 is SVGEGT. The CDR3 covers 16 residues. The V and J ends lost 5 bases and 0 bases respectively, with 14 bases between them. CDR3 protein: CASSGNQGGSYNEQFF. CDR3 sequence (DNA): TGTGCCAGCAGTGGTAACCAGGGTGGCTCCTACAATGAGCAGTTCTTC.

The J gene is TRBJ1-5, the V gene TRBV15, with a tentative D call TRBD1 (6 bases). Trimming took 3 bases from V and 1 from J, leaving 13 bases between them. The CDR3 contains 16 residues. Germline CDR1 and CDR2: LNHNV and YYDKDF (reference sequence). The CDR3 is CATSRSPRGSNQPQHF. The CDR3 DNA reads as TGTGCCACCAGCAGGTCTCCCAGGGGAAGCAATCAGCCCCAGCATTTT.

V is TRBV6-5 and J is TRBJ2-7, with TRBD2 identical over 8 bases. The V gene end was trimmed by 8 bases and the J gene end by 4 bases; junction bases not matched to a gene: 10. Germline V gene sequence: CDR1 MNHEY, CDR2 SVGAGI. The CDR3 has 14 residues. The CDR3 DNA is TGTGCCAGCCGCGCGGGGGGAGGAGGGTACGAGCAGTACTTC. It yields the protein CASRAGGGGYEQYF.

This clone has only a few counts. This chain connects TRBV7-2 to TRBJ2-2, with 7 bases that match TRBD2. The germline V gene has CDR1 SGHTA and CDR2 FQGNSA. The length of the CDR3 is 12 residues. In DNA form, the CDR3 reads TGTGGGGGAGGGCTTAACACCGGGGAGCTGTTTTTT. Translating it yields CGGGLNTGELFF. The entire variable domain, with the rest obtained from reference TRBV7-2 and TRBJ2-2, is as follows: GAGVSQSPSNKVTEKGKDVELRCDPISGHTALYWYRQSLGQGLEFLIYFQGNSAPDKSGLPSDRFSAERTGGSVSTLTIQRTQQEDSAVYLCGGGLNTGELFFGEGSRLTVL.

This chain joins TRBV6-1 and TRBJ2-1; D is unresolved. The CDR3 covers 15 residues. The V gene lost 6 bases and the J gene lost 0 bases, with 12 bases spanning the gap. CDR1 is MNHNS and CDR2 is SASEGT in the germline V gene. CDR3 in amino acids: CASRPIPSSYNEQFF. CDR3 bases: TGTGCCAGCAGACCTATCCCCAGCTCCTACAATGAGCAGTTCTTC.

The rearrangement links TRBV14 to TRBJ1-6, with D possibly TRBD1 on 6 matching bases. This CDR3 region has 14 residues. With 4 bases removed from V and 8 bases from J, the gap between germline ends came to 12 bases. Germline assignment: CDR1 SGHDN and CDR2 FVKESK. CDR3 sequence (DNA): TGTGCCAGCAGCCCCGGCAGGGGTCATTCACCCCTCCACTTT. Translating it yields CASSPGRGHSPLHF. The full variable domain, its missing parts supplied by reference TRBV14 and TRBJ1-6, is EAGVTQFPSHSVIEKGQTVTLRCDPISGHDNLYWYRRVMGKEIKFLLHFVKESKQDESGMPNNRFLAERTGGTYSTLKVQPAELEDSGVYFCASSPGRGHSPLHFGNGTRLTVT.

The rearrangement joins TRBV27 to TRBJ2-5; D is possibly TRBD1 (5 bases). This CDR3 has 13 amino acids. Looked up from germline, CDR1 is MNHEY and CDR2 is SMNVEV (reference sequence). Trimming left V 6 bases short and J 0 bases short, with 8 bases between. CDR3 DNA sequence: TGTGCCAGCAGCCGACAGTACCAAGAGACCCAGTACTTC. This codes for CASSRQYQETQYF.

V and J are TRBV4-1 and TRBJ2-7; D might be TRBD2 (5 bases). The CDR3 runs to 14 residues. Germline lookup yields CDR1 MGHRA and CDR2 YSYEKL. Trimming stripped 1 base from V and 2 bases from J, with 9 bases between. CDR3 residues: CASSQAGIPYEQYF. The CDR3 DNA is TGCGCCAGCAGCCAAGCGGGGATCCCCTACGAGCAGTACTTC.

The J gene is TRBJ2-7, the V gene TRBV5-1; possibly TRBD1 or TRBD2 for D (5 bases each). Trimming shortened V by 5 bases and J by 0 bases, and 12 bases separated the two germline ends. Germline V gene sequence: CDR1 SGHRS, CDR2 YFSETQ. The CDR3 is made up of 14 amino acids. The CDR3 reads CASRGDPSSYEQYF. The CDR3 nucleotides read TGCGCCAGCAGGGGGGACCCTTCCTCCTACGAGCAGTACTTC.

V gene TRBV4-1 combines with J gene TRBJ2-3; no definite D call. The V and J ends lost 3 bases and 0 bases respectively, with 13 bases between them. The CDR3 totals 16 residues. CDR1 and CDR2 (germline): MGHRA, YSYEKL. Here the CDR3 reads CASSHSTGGSTDTQYF. For the CDR3, the DNA is TGCGCCAGCAGCCACTCAACCGGTGGGAGCACAGATACGCAGTATTTT.

The chain joins TRBV12-5 to TRBJ2-7; TRBD1 matches 9 bases. Germline V gene data show CDR1 as LGHNT and CDR2 as FRNRAP. Trimming at V came to 6 bases and at J to 5 bases, leaving 5 bases not matched to a gene. This CDR3 region has 13 residues. CDR3 region: CASGKGQGDEQYF. The DNA for the CDR3 is TGTGCTAGTGGGAAGGGACAGGGTGACGAGCAGTACTTC.

The chain carries TRBV28 and TRBJ1-2; the D gene is possibly TRBD1 (5 bases). With 4 bases removed from V and 1 base from J, the gap between germline ends came to 22 bases. The CDR3 has 18 amino acids. CDR1 is MDHEN, CDR2 SYDVKM, per germline. The DNA of the CDR3 is TGTGCCAGCAGTTCTCAGGGTAGCTGGGTATTACTTAACTATGGCTACACCTTC. Its translation: CASSSQGSWVLLNYGYTF.

CDR3 sequence reads: CASSQASGGTYEQYF. Written as DNA, the CDR3 is TGTGCCAGCAGCCAAGCTAGCGGGGGTACCTACGAGCAGTACTTC. The genes are TRBV3-1 (or the pseudogene TRBV3-2) and TRBJ2-7; 10 bases match TRBD2. The trim removed 1 base at V and 2 bases at J, leaving 2 bases unmatched. The CDR3 has 15 amino acids. Germline loops: CDR1 LGHDT, CDR2 YNNKEL (reference sequence).